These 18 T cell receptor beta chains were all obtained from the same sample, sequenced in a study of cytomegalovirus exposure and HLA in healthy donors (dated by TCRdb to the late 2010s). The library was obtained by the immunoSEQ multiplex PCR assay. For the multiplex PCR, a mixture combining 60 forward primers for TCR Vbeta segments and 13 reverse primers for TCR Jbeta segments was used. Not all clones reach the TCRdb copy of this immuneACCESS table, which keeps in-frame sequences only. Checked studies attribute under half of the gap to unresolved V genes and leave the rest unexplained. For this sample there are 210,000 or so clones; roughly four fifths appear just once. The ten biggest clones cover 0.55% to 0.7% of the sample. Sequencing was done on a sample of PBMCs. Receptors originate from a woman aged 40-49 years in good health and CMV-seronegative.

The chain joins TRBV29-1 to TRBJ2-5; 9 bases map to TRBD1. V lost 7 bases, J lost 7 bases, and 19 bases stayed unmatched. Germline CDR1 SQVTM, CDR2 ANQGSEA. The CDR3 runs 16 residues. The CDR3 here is CSAEGGGQGHKGTQYF. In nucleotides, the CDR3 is TGCAGCGCCGAAGGAGGAGGACAGGGGCACAAGGGGACCCAGTACTTC.

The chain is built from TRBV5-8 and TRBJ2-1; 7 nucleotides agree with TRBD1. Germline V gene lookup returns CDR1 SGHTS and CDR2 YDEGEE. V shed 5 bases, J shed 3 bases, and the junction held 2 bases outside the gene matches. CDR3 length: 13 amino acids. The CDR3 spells CASSWDSYNEQFF. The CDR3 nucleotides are TGTGCCAGCAGTTGGGACAGCTACAATGAGCAGTTCTTC.

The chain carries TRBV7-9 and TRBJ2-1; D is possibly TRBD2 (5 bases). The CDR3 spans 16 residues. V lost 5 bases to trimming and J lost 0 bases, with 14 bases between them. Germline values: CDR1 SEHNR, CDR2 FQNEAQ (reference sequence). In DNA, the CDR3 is TGTGCCAGCAGCGACCGGACTCTTAGCTCCTACAATGAGCAGTTCTTC. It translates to CASSDRTLSSYNEQFF.

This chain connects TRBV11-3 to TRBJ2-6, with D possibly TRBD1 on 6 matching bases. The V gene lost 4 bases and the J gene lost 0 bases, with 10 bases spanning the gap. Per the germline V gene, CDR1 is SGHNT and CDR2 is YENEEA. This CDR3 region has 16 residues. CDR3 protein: CASSWQGPSGANVLTF. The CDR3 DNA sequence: TGTGCCAGCAGCTGGCAGGGGCCCTCTGGGGCCAACGTCCTGACTTTC.

CDR3 coding DNA: TGCGCCAGCAGCTTTACAGGGGGCGACGAAAAACTGTTTTTT. This translates into CASSFTGGDEKLFF. The rearrangement links TRBV5-1 to TRBJ1-4, with TRBD1 matching over 9 bases. CDR3 length: 14 amino acids. The trim removed 2 bases at V and 8 bases at J, leaving 4 bases unmatched. CDR1 is SGHRS and CDR2 is YFSETQ in the germline V gene.

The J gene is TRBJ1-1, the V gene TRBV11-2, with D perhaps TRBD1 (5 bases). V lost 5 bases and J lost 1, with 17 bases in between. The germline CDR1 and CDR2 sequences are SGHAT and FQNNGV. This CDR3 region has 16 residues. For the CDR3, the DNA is TGTGCCAGCAGCCCTGGGCGGGGGAACACGAACACTGAAGCTTTCTTT. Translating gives CASSPGRGNTNTEAFF.

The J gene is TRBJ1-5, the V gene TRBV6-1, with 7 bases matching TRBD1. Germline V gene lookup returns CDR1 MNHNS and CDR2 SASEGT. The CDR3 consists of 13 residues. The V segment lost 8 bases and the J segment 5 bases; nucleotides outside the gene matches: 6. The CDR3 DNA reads TGTGCCAGCGCGGACAGGATCGATCAGCCCCAGCATTTT. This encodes CASADRIDQPQHF.

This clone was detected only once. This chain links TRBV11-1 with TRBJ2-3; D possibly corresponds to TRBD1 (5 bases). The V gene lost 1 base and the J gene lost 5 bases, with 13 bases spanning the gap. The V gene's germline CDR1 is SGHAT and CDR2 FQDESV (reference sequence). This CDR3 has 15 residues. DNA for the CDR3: TGTGCCAGCAGCTTAGTTCCAGGGCGGCAAGATACGCAGTATTTT. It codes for CASSLVPGRQDTQYF.

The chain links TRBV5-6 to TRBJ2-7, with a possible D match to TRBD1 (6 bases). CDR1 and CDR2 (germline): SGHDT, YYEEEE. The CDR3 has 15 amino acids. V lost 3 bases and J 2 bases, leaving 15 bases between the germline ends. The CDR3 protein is CASSSLRTATYEQYF. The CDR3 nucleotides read TGTGCCAGCAGCTCCCTAAGGACAGCGACCTACGAGCAGTACTTC.

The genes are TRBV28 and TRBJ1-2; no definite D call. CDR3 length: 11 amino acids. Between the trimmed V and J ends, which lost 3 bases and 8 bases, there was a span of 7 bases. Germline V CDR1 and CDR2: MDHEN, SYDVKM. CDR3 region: CASSFPGGYTF. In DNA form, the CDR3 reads TGTGCCAGCAGTTTTCCCGGGGGCTACACCTTC.

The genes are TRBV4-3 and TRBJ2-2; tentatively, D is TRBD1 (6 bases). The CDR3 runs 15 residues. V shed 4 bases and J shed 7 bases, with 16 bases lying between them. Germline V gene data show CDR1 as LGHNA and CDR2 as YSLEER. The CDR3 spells CASSPLTGQIGELFF. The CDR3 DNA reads TGCGCCAGCAGCCCACTGACAGGTCAGATCGGGGAGCTGTTTTTT.

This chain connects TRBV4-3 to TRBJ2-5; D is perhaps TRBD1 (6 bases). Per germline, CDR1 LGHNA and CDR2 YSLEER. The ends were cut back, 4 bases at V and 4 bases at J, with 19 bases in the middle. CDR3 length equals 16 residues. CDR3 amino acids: CASSRGVTGMGETQYF. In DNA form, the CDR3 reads TGCGCCAGCAGCCGAGGGGTTACAGGGATGGGAGAGACCCAGTACTTC.

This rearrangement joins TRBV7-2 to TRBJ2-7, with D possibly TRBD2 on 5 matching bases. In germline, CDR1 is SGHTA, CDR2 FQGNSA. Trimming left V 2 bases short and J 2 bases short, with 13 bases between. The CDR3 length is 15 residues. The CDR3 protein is CASSLSRELTYEQYF. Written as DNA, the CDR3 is TGTGCCAGCAGCTTAAGCCGGGAATTGACCTACGAGCAGTACTTC.

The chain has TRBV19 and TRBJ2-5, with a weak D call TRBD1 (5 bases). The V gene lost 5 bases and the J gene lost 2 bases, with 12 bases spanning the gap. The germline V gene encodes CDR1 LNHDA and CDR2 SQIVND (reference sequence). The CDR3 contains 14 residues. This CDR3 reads CASSPPQGQETQYF. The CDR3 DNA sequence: TGTGCCAGTAGTCCCCCTCAGGGTCAAGAGACCCAGTACTTC.

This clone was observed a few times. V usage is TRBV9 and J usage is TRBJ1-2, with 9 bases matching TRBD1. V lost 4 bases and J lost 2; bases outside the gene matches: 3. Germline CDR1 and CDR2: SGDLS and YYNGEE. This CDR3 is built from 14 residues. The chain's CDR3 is CASSPGTGNYGYTF. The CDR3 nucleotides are TGTGCCAGCAGCCCAGGGACAGGGAACTATGGCTACACCTTC.

This CDR3 reads CASSPEYSGYTF. CDR3 in DNA: TGTGCCAGCAGCCCAGAATATTCTGGCTACACCTTC. This rearrangement joins TRBV7-9 to TRBJ1-2; D is unresolved. The germline V gene encodes CDR1 SEHNR and CDR2 FQNEAQ (reference sequence). The CDR3 has 12 amino acids. The germline V and J ends were trimmed by 5 bases and 7 bases, with 11 bases remaining between them.

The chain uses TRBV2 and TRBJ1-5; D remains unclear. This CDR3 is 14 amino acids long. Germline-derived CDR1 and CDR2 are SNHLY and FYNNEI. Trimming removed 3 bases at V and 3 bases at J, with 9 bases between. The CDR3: CASSDDAINQPQHF. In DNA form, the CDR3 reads TGTGCCAGCAGTGATGATGCGATCAATCAGCCCCAGCATTTT. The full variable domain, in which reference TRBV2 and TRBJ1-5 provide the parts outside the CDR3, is EPEVTQTPSHQVTQMGQEVILRCVPISNHLYFYWYRQILGQKVEFLVSFYNNEISEKSEIFDDQFSVERPDGSNFTLKIRSTKLEDSAMYFCASSDDAINQPQHFGDGTRLSIL.

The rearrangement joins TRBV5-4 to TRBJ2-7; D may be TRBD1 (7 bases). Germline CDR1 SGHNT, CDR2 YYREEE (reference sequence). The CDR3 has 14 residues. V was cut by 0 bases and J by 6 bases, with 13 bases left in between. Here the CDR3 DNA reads TGTGCCAGCAGCTTGGGGAGGGGGCTGGGCGAGCAGTACTTC. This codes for CASSLGRGLGEQYF. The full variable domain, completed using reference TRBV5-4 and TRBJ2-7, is ETGVTQSPTHLIKTRGQQVTLRCSSQSGHNTVSWYQQALGQGPQFIFQYYREEENGRGNFPPRFSGLQFPNYSSELNVNALELDDSALYLCASSLGRGLGEQYFGPGTRLTVT.